The TCR beta chain under discussion was sequenced for a study of blood T cell repertoires in COVID-19. V shed 4 bases and J 5 bases; nucleotides not matched to a gene: 4. The germline gives CDR1 SQVTM, CDR2 ANQGSEA. The CDR3 runs 14 residues. During active infection, Seattle patients enrolled and were then monitored through disease. The data were produced by immunoSEQ multiplex PCR, yet TCRdb's version contains in-frame clones alone and is incomplete. The sample contains 200,000 to 250,000 clones, over 80% of which appear only once. The chain employs TRBV29-1 and TRBJ2-1, with TRBD2 matching 11 bases. The sequencing sample was made of peripheral blood. The sequence was collected from a woman in her twenties or thirties with COVID-19, enrolled during active disease. In DNA form, the CDR3 reads TGCAGCGTTGGGGCTAGCGGGAGGCACAATGAGCAGTTCTTC. As protein: CSVGASGRHNEQFF.